These 25 T cell receptor beta chains were all obtained from the same sample, sequenced in a study of shared clonotypes between healthy human individuals. This table comes from immunoSEQ multiplex PCR, and its TCRdb copy is limited to in-frame clones, with some not included. The table shows more than 1,200,000 clones, with around 98.5% occurring only once. What was sequenced was naive CD4+ T cells sorted from blood. Subset: CD45RA+ positively selected. The receptors shown here come from a man aged 30-40 years in good health.

V gene TRBV11-3 combines with J gene TRBJ2-3, with 8 positions matching TRBD2. The ends lost 5 bases at V and 4 bases at J; junction bases unmatched: 8. The length of the CDR3 is 15 residues. Germline V gives CDR1 SGHNT, CDR2 YENEEA. The CDR3 protein is CASSRSGSYADTQYF. CDR3 bases: TGTGCCAGCAGCCGAAGCGGGAGTTACGCAGATACGCAGTATTTT.

The gene calls are TRBV28 and TRBJ2-7, with D perhaps matching TRBD1 or TRBD2 (5 bases each). This CDR3 is built from 15 residues. Trimming removed 4 bases from V and 2 bases from J, with 15 bases in between. Germline lookup yields CDR1 MDHEN and CDR2 SYDVKM. The CDR3 protein is CASSSGPGVTYEQYF. The DNA of the CDR3 is TGTGCCAGCAGTTCGGGACCCGGAGTAACCTACGAGCAGTACTTC.

The rearrangement joins TRBV27 to TRBJ2-7, with D possibly matching TRBD1 (5 bases). The CDR3 is made up of 16 amino acids. The V end was cut by 1 base, the J end by 3 bases, with 16 bases between. Germline CDR1 is MNHEY and CDR2 is SMNVEV (reference sequence). This CDR3 reads CASSLYRGTANYEQYF. The CDR3 DNA follows: TGTGCCAGCAGTTTATATAGGGGTACGGCAAACTACGAGCAGTACTTC.

The chain employs TRBV7-9 and TRBJ2-2; D is unresolved. CDR1 and CDR2 from the germline V gene are SEHNR and FQNEAQ (reference sequence). The CDR3 is 16 residues long. Trimming shortened V by 5 bases and J by 5 bases, and 18 bases separated the two germline ends. In DNA, the CDR3 is TGTGCCAGCAGCCACGGTTCCGGGTCTTCTACCGGGGAGCTGTTTTTT. This encodes CASSHGSGSSTGELFF. Complete variable domain (other parts from reference TRBV7-9 and TRBJ2-2): DTGVSQNPRHKITKRGQNVTFRCDPISEHNRLYWYRQTLGQGPEFLTYFQNEAQLEKSRLLSDRFSAERPKGSFSTLEIQRTEQGDSAMYLCASSHGSGSSTGELFFGEGSRLTVL.

J is TRBJ1-2 and V is TRBV27, with a weak D call TRBD1 (5 bases). This CDR3 has 15 amino acids. Trimming pared 2 bases from V and 2 bases from J, leaving 12 bases between. Germline V gene lookup returns CDR1 MNHEY and CDR2 SMNVEV (reference sequence). The CDR3 spells CASSLGLGPNYGYTF. The CDR3 DNA reads as TGTGCCAGCAGTTTAGGCTTGGGACCAAACTATGGCTACACCTTC.

The V and J genes are TRBV19 and TRBJ1-5; the match to TRBD1 covers 9 bases. Germline lookup yields CDR1 LNHDA and CDR2 SQIVND (reference sequence). The V and J ends lost 6 bases and 6 bases, in that order; junction bases with no gene match: 9. There are 15 residues in the CDR3. CDR3 sequence: CASSGTGIRAQPQHF. The CDR3 coding sequence is TGTGCCAGTAGCGGGACAGGGATCCGGGCTCAGCCCCAGCATTTT.

Only one count was recorded for this clone. This chain joins TRBV7-9 and TRBJ2-3; 7 bases map to TRBD1. Germline CDR1 SEHNR, CDR2 FQNEAQ (reference sequence). The CDR3 is 13 residues long. Trimming took 5 bases from V and 15 from J; bases not matched to a gene: 14. Here the CDR3 DNA reads TGTGCCAGCAGCAAAGAACCCGACAGGGCATGTTATTTT. Translation gives CASSKEPDRACYF.

The chain joins TRBV6-5 to TRBJ2-5; no definite D call. Germline CDR1 is MNHEY and CDR2 is SVGAGI. The CDR3 length is 12 residues. The V and J ends lost 0 bases and 7 bases respectively, with 6 bases between them. CDR3 residues: CASSYSSGTQYF. For the CDR3, the DNA is TGTGCCAGCAGTTACTCATCCGGGACCCAGTACTTC.

The chain recombines TRBV28 with TRBJ2-5; 11 nucleotides match TRBD2. The V gene's germline CDR1 is MDHEN and CDR2 SYDVKM. The J segment lost 4 bases and the V segment lost 7 bases, leaving 5 bases of the junction unmatched. The CDR3 runs to 14 residues. The CDR3 DNA reads as TGTGCCAGCACACTAGCGGGAGCACCAGAGACCCAGTACTTC. This sequence encodes CASTLAGAPETQYF.

J is TRBJ2-5 and V is TRBV9, with 14 positions matching TRBD2. The CDR3 consists of 17 residues. The V gene end was trimmed by 0 bases and the J gene end by 2 bases; junction bases not matched to a gene: 3. Germline V gene sequence: CDR1 SGDLS, CDR2 YYNGEE. Here the CDR3 DNA reads TGTGCCAGCAGCGTAGGACTAGCGGGAGGGTTGCAAGAGACCCAGTACTTC. Amino acids: CASSVGLAGGLQETQYF. Drawing the rest from reference TRBV9 and TRBJ2-5, the complete variable domain is DSGVTQTPKHLITATGQRVTLRCSPRSGDLSVYWYQQSLDQGLQFLIQYYNGEERAKGNILERFSAQQFPDLHSELNLSSLELGDSALYFCASSVGLAGGLQETQYFGPGTRLLVL.

The V and J genes are TRBV5-4 and TRBJ2-7, with D possibly being TRBD1 or TRBD2 (5 bases each). The CDR3 runs to 16 residues. From germline, CDR1 is SGHNT and CDR2 YYREEE (reference sequence). Deletions cut 5 bases from V and 0 bases from J, with 18 bases between. The CDR3 region has the DNA TGTGCCAGCAGTCCAATCACCGGGACCAGCTCCTACGAGCAGTACTTC. It codes for CASSPITGTSSYEQYF. The whole variable domain, remainder taken from reference TRBV5-4 and TRBJ2-7, is ETGVTQSPTHLIKTRGQQVTLRCSSQSGHNTVSWYQQALGQGPQFIFQYYREEENGRGNFPPRFSGLQFPNYSSELNVNALELDDSALYLCASSPITGTSSYEQYFGPGTRLTVT.

This clone has a single count. The genes are TRBV19 and TRBJ2-1; the match to TRBD2 covers 7 bases. J gave up 0 bases and V 3 bases, and 8 bases lay outside the gene matches. CDR1 is LNHDA and CDR2 is SQIVND in the germline V gene (reference sequence). This CDR3 has 17 amino acids. The CDR3 spells CASSIRTSRGSYNEQFF. In DNA form, the CDR3 reads TGTGCCAGTAGTATCCGGACTAGTCGGGGCTCCTACAATGAGCAGTTCTTC. Drawing the rest from reference TRBV19 and TRBJ2-1, the complete variable domain is DGGITQSPKYLFRKEGQNVTLSCEQNLNHDAMYWYRQDPGQGLRLIYYSQIVNDFQKGDIAEGYSVSREKKESFPLTVTSAQKNPTAFYLCASSIRTSRGSYNEQFFGPGTRLTVL.

The chain links TRBV7-9 to TRBJ2-7; the D gene is possibly TRBD2 (5 bases). Germline V lookup: CDR1 SEHNR, CDR2 FQNEAQ (reference sequence). This CDR3 region has 13 residues. Trimming shortened V by 3 bases and J by 3 bases, and 9 bases separated the two germline ends. The CDR3 DNA reads as TGTGCCAGCAGCTTTCCTGGGAGCTACGAGCAGTACTTC. Translation: CASSFPGSYEQYF. Full variable domain (outside the CDR3, taken from reference TRBV7-9 and TRBJ2-7): DTGVSQNPRHKITKRGQNVTFRCDPISEHNRLYWYRQTLGQGPEFLTYFQNEAQLEKSRLLSDRFSAERPKGSFSTLEIQRTEQGDSAMYLCASSFPGSYEQYFGPGTRLTVT.

This sequence joins TRBV28 and TRBJ2-1; 7 bases agree with TRBD2. Germline V lookup: CDR1 MDHEN, CDR2 SYDVKM. The CDR3 contains 17 residues. The V segment lost 8 bases and the J segment 1 base; nucleotides outside the gene matches: 14. CDR3 sequence: CASSVFRGGGSYNEQFF. The CDR3 nucleotides read TGTGCCAGCTCGGTGTTTCGCGGCGGGGGTTCCTACAATGAGCAGTTCTTC. Based on the CDR3 plus reference TRBV28 and TRBJ2-1, the full variable domain is DVKVTQSSRYLVKRTGEKVFLECVQDMDHENMFWYRQDPGLGLRLIYFSYDVKMKEKGDIPEGYSVSREKKERFSLILESASTNQTSMYLCASSVFRGGGSYNEQFFGPGTRLTVL.

This chain joins TRBV25-1 and TRBJ2-5; D may be TRBD2 (5 bases). Trimming took off 10 bases at V and 7 bases at J, with 22 bases between the two ends. Looked up from germline, CDR1 is MGHDK and CDR2 is SYGVNS. The CDR3 is 14 amino acids. CDR3 protein: CATKGATGSWTQYF. The DNA of the CDR3 is TGTGCCACCAAGGGAGCGACCGGGTCTTGGACCCAGTACTTC.

The chain carries TRBV28 and TRBJ2-7; 7 bases are shared with TRBD2. Germline CDR1 and CDR2: MDHEN and SYDVKM. After removal of 10 bases from V and 6 bases from J, the junction contained 9 bases not matched to a gene. CDR3 size: 12 residues. CDR3 protein: CATLGGGGEQYF. Written as DNA, the CDR3 is TGTGCCACCCTTGGGGGGGGAGGCGAGCAGTACTTC.

In its sample, this clone was seen once. Here the CDR3 DNA reads TGTGCCAGCAGCACCGGACAGGACCCTCGGGAGACCCAGTACTTC. Its protein product is CASSTGQDPRETQYF. The chain uses TRBV13 and TRBJ2-5; 7 bases are shared with TRBD1. Germline lookup yields CDR1 PRHDT and CDR2 FYEKMQ (reference sequence). The length of the CDR3 is 15 residues. Trimming took 5 bases from V and 5 from J; bases not matched to a gene: 11.

V usage is TRBV18 and J usage is TRBJ2-2; D might be TRBD1 (6 bases). Per germline, CDR1 KGHSH and CDR2 LQKENI. This CDR3 is 16 amino acids long. Trimming stripped 2 bases from V and 2 bases from J, with 12 bases between. CDR3 sequence reads: CASSPGTISNTGELFF. CDR3 nucleotide sequence: TGTGCCAGCTCACCAGGGACAATTTCAAACACCGGGGAGCTGTTTTTT.

The chain recombines TRBV2 with TRBJ1-4; D uncertain. CDR3 size: 13 residues. Trimming removed 6 bases from V and 5 bases from J, with 10 bases in between. From germline, CDR1 is SNHLY and CDR2 FYNNEI. CDR3 DNA sequence: TGTGCCAGCAGGGACGGTTCCAATGAAAAACTGTTTTTT. Protein sequence: CASRDGSNEKLFF.

This chain uses TRBV28 with TRBJ2-1; D unresolved. Trimming removed 1 base at V and 6 bases at J, with 10 bases between. Germline lookup yields CDR1 MDHEN and CDR2 SYDVKM. The CDR3 is 14 residues long. The CDR3 sequence is CASSLYTGFNEQFF. The DNA of the CDR3 is TGTGCCAGCAGTTTATATACTGGTTTCAATGAGCAGTTCTTC.

In DNA form, the CDR3 reads TGCGCCAGCAGCCAACAGGGGTGGGACAATGAGCAGTTCTTC. This gives the protein CASSQQGWDNEQFF. The rearrangement links TRBV5-1 to TRBJ2-1; 7 bases agree with TRBD1. The ends lost 4 bases at V and 5 bases at J; junction bases unmatched: 6. The length of the CDR3 is 14 residues. The germline CDR1 and CDR2 sequences are SGHRS and YFSETQ. The variable domain in full, completed from reference TRBV5-1 and TRBJ2-1, reads KAGVTQTPRYLIKTRGQQVTLSCSPISGHRSVSWYQQTPGQGLQFLFEYFSETQRNKGNFPGRFSGRQFSNSRSEMNVSTLELGDSALYLCASSQQGWDNEQFFGPGTRLTVL.

The V and J genes are TRBV29-1 and TRBJ2-1, with 10 bases that match TRBD2. The J segment lost 3 bases and the V segment lost 3 bases, leaving 2 bases of the junction unmatched. The CDR3 is made up of 14 amino acids. Germline V lookup: CDR1 SQVTM, CDR2 ANQGSEA. CDR3 sequence (DNA): TGCAGCGTTGATACTAGCGGGGTCTACAATGAGCAGTTCTTC. As protein: CSVDTSGVYNEQFF.

The CDR3 bases are TGTGCCAGCAGCTTAAAATCTCGGGAGGATGAGCAGTTCTTC. Translated, it gives CASSLKSREDEQFF. The V call is TRBV7-6, the J call TRBJ2-1, with 7 bases fitting TRBD2. Germline CDR1 reads SGHVS; CDR2 reads FNYEAQ. Trimming at V came to 2 bases and at J to 8 bases, leaving 6 bases not matched to a gene. The CDR3 runs 14 residues.

This chain uses TRBV28 with TRBJ2-5; D is perhaps TRBD1 or TRBD2 (6 bases each). CDR3 size: 15 residues. Germline V gene data show CDR1 as MDHEN and CDR2 as SYDVKM. V lost 6 bases, J lost 5 bases, and 19 bases lay in between. The DNA for the CDR3 is TGTGCCAGCAGCCGACGTGGGGGGCATCGGGAGACCCAGTACTTC. Translation gives CASSRRGGHRETQYF.

For this clone: At the DNA level, this CDR3 is encoded by other sequences in the same sample as well. The V gene is TRBV5-4, the J gene TRBJ2-7; 10 bases agree with TRBD1. V trimming: 3 bases; J trimming: 3 bases; junction bases outside the gene matches: 3. CDR1 SGHNT and CDR2 YYREEE come from the germline V gene (reference sequence). CDR3 size: 14 residues. CDR3 sequence: CASSSRDRGYEQYF. In nucleotides, the CDR3 is TGTGCCAGCAGCTCACGGGACAGGGGCTACGAGCAGTACTTC.